These 18 T cell receptor beta chains were sequenced from one sample in a study of CD8 T cells in ankylosing spondylitis (dated by TCRdb to about 2017). Receptor libraries were prepared by 5' RACE. Data came from an Illumina HiSeq 2500. TCRdb took the public reads, trimmed them with fastp at Q25, ran MiXCR for clone calling and kept in-frame beta chains. Rows with one shared CDR3 protein collapse into an entry with the most common genes and DNA. This sample comprises about 340,000 distinct CDR3 sequences, about 15% of them detected only once. The ten top clones hold about 1% of the sample. The sample taken for sequencing was blood, either unsorted or a sorted T cell fraction (not recorded which). The receptor set was obtained from a male donor with ankylosing spondylitis or in good health (not recorded which).

V is TRBV3-1 and J is TRBJ2-3, with D perhaps matching TRBD2 (7 bases). V gave up 4 bases and J gave up 2 bases, with 13 bases separating them. Looked up from germline, CDR1 is LGHDT and CDR2 is YNNKEL (reference sequence). This CDR3 is 15 amino acids long. The CDR3: CASSPGGGLTDTQYF. For the CDR3, the DNA is TGTGCCAGCAGCCCCGGCGGGGGCCTCACAGATACGCAGTATTTT.

This clonotype was found a few times. The chain uses TRBV6-1 and TRBJ2-5, with unresolved D. The germline V gene encodes CDR1 MNHNS and CDR2 SASEGT. Trimming cost V 6 bases and J 2 bases, with 4 bases left between them. There are 11 residues in the CDR3. The CDR3 spells CASRQQETQYF. The CDR3 region has the DNA TGTGCCAGCAGGCAACAAGAGACCCAGTACTTC.

This sequence joins TRBV7-2 and TRBJ1-2; 8 bases line up with TRBD1. Per germline, CDR1 SGHTA and CDR2 FQGNSA. J lost 3 bases, V lost 3 bases, and 6 bases had no gene match. There are 15 residues in the CDR3. CDR3 in amino acids: CASSFRTGQDYGYTF. The CDR3 bases are TGTGCCAGCAGCTTTAGGACAGGGCAGGACTATGGCTACACCTTC.

Ten or more counts support this clonotype. The chain has TRBV20-1 and TRBJ2-4; D perhaps matches TRBD1 (5 bases). From germline, CDR1 is DFQATT and CDR2 SNEGSKA (reference sequence). The CDR3 covers 15 residues. Trimming took 0 bases from V and 4 from J, leaving 13 bases between them. The CDR3 nucleotides are TGCAGTGCTAGAGACGCCATGACAGTAAAAAACATTCAGTACTTC. Encoded protein: CSARDAMTVKNIQYF.

V usage is TRBV11-2 and J usage is TRBJ1-1; TRBD1 might be the D (6 bases). With 4 bases removed from V and 1 base from J, the gap between germline ends came to 16 bases. CDR3 length equals 16 residues. Germline lookup yields CDR1 SGHAT and CDR2 FQNNGV. The CDR3 DNA is TGTGCCAGCAGCTCGGGGGGGCCAAACACGAACACTGAAGCTTTCTTT. Its translation is CASSSGGPNTNTEAFF.

This chain uses TRBV5-1 with TRBJ2-1; TRBD2 might be the D (6 bases). From germline, CDR1 is SGHRS and CDR2 YFSETQ. The V end was cut by 5 bases, the J end by 5 bases, with 8 bases between. This CDR3 has 12 residues. CDR3 sequence reads: CASRVADNEQFF. The CDR3 coding sequence is TGCGCCAGCAGGGTAGCGGACAATGAGCAGTTCTTC.

The V call is TRBV9, the J call TRBJ2-5; D ambiguous. CDR3 length equals 14 residues. Trimming shortened V by 2 bases and J by 1 base, and 9 bases separated the two germline ends. The germline gives CDR1 SGDLS, CDR2 YYNGEE. The CDR3 DNA reads TGTGCCAGCAGCGTGTCAGCGTCCCAAGAGACCCAGTACTTC. Protein: CASSVSASQETQYF.

This clonotype was detected only a few times. This chain uses TRBV20-1 with TRBJ2-1; 7 nucleotides agree with TRBD2. The junction had 2 bases not matched to a gene; V was cut back by 5 bases and J by 1 base. Germline V CDR1 and CDR2: DFQATT, SNEGSKA (reference sequence). The CDR3 consists of 13 residues. CDR3 nucleotides: TGCAGTGCTGAGCGGGGATCCTACAATGAGCAGTTCTTC. Amino acids: CSAERGSYNEQFF.

The chain is built from TRBV7-9 and TRBJ2-3; 12 nucleotides align to TRBD2. There are 15 residues in the CDR3. Germline CDR1 SEHNR, CDR2 FQNEAQ (reference sequence). The trim removed 5 bases at V and 6 bases at J, leaving 6 bases unmatched. The CDR3 protein is CASSPPGTSGDTQYF. CDR3 coding DNA: TGTGCCAGCAGCCCCCCCGGGACTAGCGGGGATACGCAGTATTTT. Variable domain in full (rest from reference TRBV7-9 and TRBJ2-3): DTGVSQNPRHKITKRGQNVTFRCDPISEHNRLYWYRQTLGQGPEFLTYFQNEAQLEKSRLLSDRFSAERPKGSFSTLEIQRTEQGDSAMYLCASSPPGTSGDTQYFGPGTRLTVL.

The table lists this clonotype with a few counts. The chain has TRBV7-6 and TRBJ2-1, with a weak D call TRBD2 (6 bases). This CDR3 region has 15 residues. V was cut by 5 bases and J by 2 bases, with 13 bases left in between. The germline V gene encodes CDR1 SGHVS and CDR2 FNYEAQ. This CDR3 reads CASSTRRVTYNEQFF. CDR3 nucleotide sequence: TGTGCCAGCAGCACCCGGAGGGTTACCTACAATGAGCAGTTCTTC.

This clonotype has more than one count but fewer than ten. V and J are TRBV12-3 or TRBV12-4 and TRBJ2-1; TRBD1 aligns across 9 bases. V dropped 6 bases and J dropped 6; count of bases not matched to a gene: 6. The CDR3 is 14 amino acids. DNA of the CDR3: TGTGCCAGCAGACGACAGGGGGACGGCAATGAGCAGTTCTTC. This translates into CASRRQGDGNEQFF.

This chain uses TRBV25-1 with TRBJ2-7, with TRBD2 matching over 13 bases. The CDR3 spans 14 residues. The junction had 3 bases not matched to a gene; V was cut back by 4 bases and J by 6 bases. Germline V gives CDR1 MGHDK, CDR2 SYGVNS. For the CDR3, the DNA is TGTGCCAGCAGTGTTACTAGCGGGAGGGGCGAGCAGTACTTC. It encodes CASSVTSGRGEQYF.

There are a few counts of this clonotype. The CDR3 DNA sequence: TGTGCCATCAGTGAGGGGGGATTGGGTTCACCCCTCCACTTT. Translated: CAISEGGLGSPLHF. This chain links TRBV10-3 with TRBJ1-6; perhaps TRBD1 as D (5 bases). This CDR3 has 14 residues. Deletions cut 2 bases from V and 9 bases from J, with 11 bases between. The germline V gene has CDR1 ENHRY and CDR2 SYGVKD.

The rearrangement links TRBV6-1 to TRBJ2-2, with TRBD1 identical over 8 bases. CDR3 length: 15 residues. V lost 8 bases, J lost 2 bases, and 7 bases stayed unmatched. The germline V gene has CDR1 MNHNS and CDR2 SASEGT. The CDR3 loop reads CASGRGTGNTGELFF. For the CDR3, the DNA is TGTGCCAGCGGCCGCGGGACAGGAAACACCGGGGAGCTGTTTTTT.

The V and J genes are TRBV4-2 and TRBJ2-1; 10 bases agree with TRBD2. Per germline, CDR1 LGHNA and CDR2 YNFKEQ. The CDR3 runs 16 residues. Germline trimming cut 4 bases from V and 8 bases from J; bases unmatched to any gene: 11. The CDR3 reads CASSPEVRAGGDEQFF. The CDR3 nucleotides read TGTGCCAGCAGCCCAGAAGTTCGAGCGGGAGGGGATGAGCAGTTCTTC.

The chain couples TRBV6-1 to TRBJ2-7; TRBD1 agrees at 9 bases. J gave up 6 bases and V 6 bases, and 12 bases lay outside the gene matches. The CDR3 runs 15 residues. From germline, CDR1 is MNHNS and CDR2 SASEGT. The CDR3 protein is CASSPPGQGFREQYF. The CDR3 DNA sequence: TGTGCCAGCAGCCCGCCGGGACAGGGCTTTCGCGAGCAGTACTTC.

This clonotype was seen at least ten times. Here the CDR3 reads CASSPDTGELFF. In DNA form, the CDR3 reads TGTGCCAGCAGTCCTGACACCGGGGAGCTGTTTTTT. This chain joins TRBV12-3 or TRBV12-4 and TRBJ2-2; no clear D. V lost 5 bases and J 3 bases, leaving 4 bases between the germline ends. CDR3 length: 12 amino acids.

This chain links TRBV6-1 with TRBJ2-4, with D tentatively TRBD1 (5 bases). CDR3 length equals 12 residues. Germline V gene lookup returns CDR1 MNHNS and CDR2 SASEGT. Trimming removed 3 bases at V and 8 bases at J, with 8 bases between. CDR3 amino acids: CASSEQGDIQYF. The CDR3 coding sequence is TGTGCCAGCAGTGAGCAGGGTGACATTCAGTACTTC.